This T cell receptor beta chain comes out of a study of cytotoxic CD8 clonotypes in ibrutinib-treated CLL. Study information: The patients comprised about a dozen relapsed/refractory and around 14 treatment-naive cases, about 18 IGHV unmutated. Partial responders around 24, complete 2; approximately 12 progressed and roughly 14 stayed in remission by median around 62 months. Study results and limitations: The study found clonality rose at ibrutinib response, then fell toward baseline at progression. Exceeding age-matched healthy donors, baseline clonality also tracked the counts of circulating CD8+ T cells.

TCRdb's copy holds only in-frame clones and misses some; the assay was immunoSEQ multiplex PCR. The repertoire holds 100,000 to 150,000 clones, 70% to 90% seen once, with approximately 2% in the top ten. The CDR3 is 15 amino acids. CDR1 MDHEN and CDR2 SYDVKM come from the germline V gene. Trimming stripped 4 bases from V and 0 bases from J, with 13 bases between. On this clone: The target antigen is unknown.

The origin of this receptor is a human donor with chronic lymphocytic leukemia. The chain links TRBV28 to TRBJ2-7; TRBD1 might be the D (6 bases). The specimen comprised PBMCs, sampled after 24 months of ibrutinib treatment. The CDR3 DNA follows: TGTGCCAGCAGTTCACAGGGTTTAGCCTCCTACGAGCAGTACTTC. Translated, it gives CASSSQGLASYEQYF.